This T cell receptor (beta chain) was obtained from a study of cytomegalovirus exposure and HLA in healthy donors. Study observations and caveats: The productive fraction for most TCR beta V segments was about 87% or about 30% in an earlier analysis. Some public TCRs appeared in many individuals, while most sequences were rare. Cytomegalovirus-associated TCR beta chains were listed, numbering over 150.

Primers for the PCR totalled 60 Vbeta and 13 Jbeta. The protocol was immunoSEQ multiplex PCR, while the TCRdb copy is restricted to in-frame clones and leaves out a portion. The sample gives about 160,000 clones, approximately 86% of which show up once; 1.5% to 2% is in the top ten. Comment on this clone: Its antigen remains unidentified.

Germline CDR1 is SGHVS and CDR2 is FQNEAQ. The ends were cut back, 5 bases at V and 2 bases at J, with 15 bases in the middle. This CDR3 is 16 amino acids long. The chain couples TRBV7-8 to TRBJ1-4; maybe TRBD1 (5 bases). Sample: PBMCs. This clonotype was obtained from a woman between 18 and 29 years old in good health and CMV-seronegative. CDR3 nucleotides: TGTGCCAGCAGCCAGACAGTACGCTTCACTAATGAAAAACTGTTTTTT. Its translation: CASSQTVRFTNEKLFF.